This T cell receptor (beta chain) was obtained from a study of shared clonotypes between healthy human individuals. General study findings and limits: Limited genetic and exposure-history diversity came from having few donors. An expected dependence of interdonor clonotype sharing on sequencing depth was noted. Rarefaction revealed incomplete sorted-subset sequencing despite large depth. Clonotypes which were not shared had lower generation probabilities than clonotypes that all four donors shared.

Selected positively for CCR7 and CD45RO-negative, naive CD8 cells excluded terminally differentiated effector memory CD45RA+ cells. A remark on this clone: Its target is not known.

Trimming pared 1 base from V and 5 bases from J, leaving 9 bases between. The CDR3 runs to 13 residues. Per germline, CDR1 SGHVS and CDR2 FNYEAQ. Profiling relied on immunoSEQ multiplex PCR, and the TCRdb table lists in-frame clones only, not all of them. Of roughly 650,000 clones in the sample, roughly 95% were seen once. The TCR comes from a woman aged 25 to 39 in good health. The sample consisted of naive CD8+ T cells sorted from blood. V is TRBV7-6 and J is TRBJ2-7; a possible D gene is TRBD1 (5 bases). The DNA for the CDR3 is TGTGCCAGCAGCTTAGGGGGCGCGCACGAGCAGTACTTC. Its protein product is CASSLGGAHEQYF.